The next 10 T cell receptor beta chains were all read from a single sample in a study of immune heterogeneity within non-small cell lung tumors. Template material comprised bulk tumor genomic DNA at 600 ng per sample. Every primary tumor yielded several biopsies, spaced far apart, that were taken during surgery. It was patients with untreated, newly diagnosed non-small cell lung cancer who underwent curative surgery. It was a multiplex PCR that amplified TCR beta CDR3, with 32 V and 13 J primers. In TCRdb, the multiplex PCR reads were re-called with MiXCR into one record per CDR3 protein. The sample has 9,500 to 12,000 distinct CDR3 sequences; under 25% are singletons. Sequencing used lung tumor tissue. These receptors came from a man in his sixties with non-small cell lung cancer.

This clonotype was observed at least ten times. The rearrangement joins TRBV6-1 to TRBJ2-3, with D maybe TRBD1 (6 bases). The CDR3 consists of 14 residues. With 5 bases removed from V and 4 bases from J, the gap between germline ends came to 13 bases. The germline gives CDR1 MNHNS, CDR2 SASEGT. DNA of the CDR3: TGTGCCAGCAGTATATGGGACATGGCAGATACGCAGTATTTT. It is translated as CASSIWDMADTQYF.

CDR3 in amino acids: CAISESTVNSYNEQFF. CDR3 DNA sequence: TGTGCCATCAGTGAGTCGACGGTTAACTCCTACAATGAGCAGTTCTTC. This chain connects TRBV10-3 to TRBJ2-1; D call uncertain. With 0 bases removed from V and 0 bases from J, the gap between germline ends came to 9 bases. Germline loops: CDR1 ENHRY, CDR2 SYGVKD. This CDR3 is built from 16 residues.

Only a few counts were recorded for this clonotype. J is TRBJ2-4 and V is TRBV19, with D tentatively TRBD2 (6 bases). Germline-derived CDR1 and CDR2 are LNHDA and SQIVND (reference sequence). This CDR3 region has 15 residues. V was pared by 10 bases and J by 2 bases, with 18 bases between. The CDR3 region is CATTMTGGPKNIQYF. The DNA for the CDR3 is TGTGCCACAACAATGACCGGAGGGCCCAAAAACATTCAGTACTTC.

This clonotype is medium-sized in the sample. V gene TRBV9 combines with J gene TRBJ1-2, with a weak D call TRBD1 (6 bases). The germline V and J ends were trimmed by 3 bases and 5 bases, with 11 bases remaining between them. This CDR3 is 13 amino acids long. Germline-derived CDR1 and CDR2 are SGDLS and YYNGEE. As DNA, the CDR3 is TGTGCCAGCAGCGATACAGGGTCATATGGCTACACCTTC. It encodes CASSDTGSYGYTF.

This clonotype occurred a few times. The rearrangement joins TRBV11-2 to TRBJ1-5, with unresolved D. The CDR3 has 14 amino acids. Germline CDR1 and CDR2: SGHAT and FQNNGV. V gave up 1 base and J gave up 1 base, with 5 bases separating them. The CDR3 coding sequence is TGTGCCAGCAGCTTAGGCCTCAGCAATCAGCCCCAGCATTTT. Residues: CASSLGLSNQPQHF.

This clonotype was observed a few times. The J gene is TRBJ2-1, the V gene TRBV20-1, with 7 bases lining up with TRBD1. Germline loops: CDR1 DFQATT, CDR2 SNEGSKA (reference sequence). CDR3 length: 13 residues. The trim removed 6 bases at V and 1 base at J, leaving 3 bases unmatched. CDR3 coding DNA: TGCAGTGCCCTGACAGGGTCCTACAATGAGCAGTTCTTC. Its protein product is CSALTGSYNEQFF.

In its sample, this clonotype was seen many times. The chain links TRBV2 to TRBJ1-5; 11 bases match TRBD1. The CDR3 length is 15 residues. Germline V gene lookup returns CDR1 SNHLY and CDR2 FYNNEI. Germline trimming cut 7 bases from V and 4 bases from J; bases unmatched to any gene: 6. CDR3 residues: CASTADRGRNQPQHF. The DNA for the CDR3 is TGTGCCAGCACCGCGGACAGGGGGCGAAATCAGCCCCAGCATTTT.

This clonotype has more than one count but fewer than ten. The V call is TRBV7-3, the J call TRBJ2-7; either TRBD1 or TRBD2 may supply D (7 bases each). Germline V CDR1 and CDR2: SGHTA, FQGTGA. The CDR3 is 13 residues long. V lost 5 bases and J lost 5, with 13 bases in between. Written as DNA, the CDR3 is TGTGCCAGCAGCCCAGGGGGGGGGGACGAGCAGTACTTC. It encodes CASSPGGGDEQYF.

This clonotype rates as medium-sized. The chain employs TRBV28 and TRBJ2-2; D is ambiguous. V was trimmed by 2 bases and J by 1 base, leaving 5 bases between them. The CDR3 totals 14 residues. Looked up from germline, CDR1 is MDHEN and CDR2 is SYDVKM. The CDR3 loop reads CASSLGGNTGELFF. DNA for the CDR3: TGTGCCAGCAGTTTAGGTGGGAACACCGGGGAGCTGTTTTTT.

At least ten counts were recorded for this clonotype. This sequence joins TRBV6-1 and TRBJ2-6; no definite D call. The CDR3 is 15 residues long. Between the trimmed V and J ends, which lost 6 bases and 5 bases, there was a span of 14 bases. In germline, CDR1 is MNHNS, CDR2 SASEGT. The CDR3 sequence: CASRVSGSRANVLTF. The DNA for the CDR3 is TGTGCCAGCAGGGTTAGTGGGTCTCGGGCCAACGTCCTGACTTTC.